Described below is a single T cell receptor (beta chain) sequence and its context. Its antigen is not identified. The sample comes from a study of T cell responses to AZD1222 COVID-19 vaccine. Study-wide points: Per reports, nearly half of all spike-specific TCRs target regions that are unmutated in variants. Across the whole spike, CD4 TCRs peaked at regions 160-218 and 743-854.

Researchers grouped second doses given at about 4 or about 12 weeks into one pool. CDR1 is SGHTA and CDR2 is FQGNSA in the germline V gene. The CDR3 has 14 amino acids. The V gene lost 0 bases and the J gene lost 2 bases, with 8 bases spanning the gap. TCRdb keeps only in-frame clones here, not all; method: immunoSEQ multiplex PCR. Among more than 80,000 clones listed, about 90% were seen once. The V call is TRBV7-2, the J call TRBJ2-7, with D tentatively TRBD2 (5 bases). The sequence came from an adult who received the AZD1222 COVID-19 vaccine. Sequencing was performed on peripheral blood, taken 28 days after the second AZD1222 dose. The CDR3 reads CASSLASGTYEQYF. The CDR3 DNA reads TGTGCCAGCAGCTTAGCAAGCGGAACCTACGAGCAGTACTTC.